These 10 T cell receptor beta chains came from one sample sequenced in a study of blood T cells in healthy people across ages. Primed by a sample-barcoded 5' primer and a J-beta primer mix, a second PCR proceeded for about 7 to 11 cycles. Each CDR3 protein is one row after TCRdb ran MiXCR on the 5' RACE reads. The sample comprises around 2 million distinct CDR3 sequences, 35% to 50% of which are singletons, and about 23% rests with the top ten. Sequencing was done on a sample of blood. These receptors were collected from a human donor in good health.

The chain uses TRBV12-3 or TRBV12-4 and TRBJ2-4, with TRBD1 matching over 9 bases. The DNA matches TRBJ2-7 better at its end, which makes the J call doubtful. This CDR3 region has 15 residues. CDR3 sequence (DNA): TGTGCCAGCAGTTTAAGGGGGGACAGGGATTTCGAGCAGTACTTC. This encodes CASSLRGDRDFEQYF.

In this sample, this clonotype turned up many times. The V and J genes are TRBV7-2 and TRBJ2-1, with 11 bases aligning to TRBD1. Per germline, CDR1 SGHTA and CDR2 FQGNSA. The CDR3 contains 14 residues. V was clipped by 3 bases and J by 7 bases; unmatched bases: 2. CDR3 coding DNA: TGTGCCAGCAGCTTCGGGACAGGGGGGAATGAGCAGTTCTTC. This gives the protein CASSFGTGGNEQFF.

The gene calls are TRBV7-2 and TRBJ2-7; D uncertain. Germline CDR1 SGHTA, CDR2 FQGNSA. V lost 1 base and J 2 bases, leaving 12 bases between the germline ends. CDR3 length: 15 residues. The CDR3 reads CASSLGSLSTYEQYF. The DNA for the CDR3 is TGTGCCAGCAGCTTAGGGTCTCTATCAACCTACGAGCAGTACTTC.

This rearrangement joins TRBV10-3 to TRBJ2-7; 8 bases align to TRBD1. V trimming: 4 bases; J trimming: 6 bases; junction bases outside the gene matches: 11. This CDR3 is 15 amino acids long. In germline, CDR1 is ENHRY, CDR2 SYGVKD. For the CDR3, the DNA is TGTGCCATCAGTGGATTAGGGCAGGGGGCGACCGAGCAGTACTTC. It translates to CAISGLGQGATEQYF.

J is TRBJ2-2 and V is TRBV12-3 or TRBV12-4, with D possibly being TRBD2 (5 bases). Trimming left V 3 bases short and J 7 bases short, with 12 bases between. The CDR3 runs to 14 residues. For the CDR3, the DNA is TGTGCCAGCAGTTTGGCCGAGGGCGTCGGGGAGCTGTTTTTT. Translation: CASSLAEGVGELFF.

The J gene is TRBJ2-5, the V gene TRBV20-1; TRBD2 matches 7 bases. The CDR3 loop spans 14 amino acids. The V gene's germline CDR1 is DFQATT and CDR2 SNEGSKA (reference sequence). The V segment lost 6 bases and the J segment 3 bases; nucleotides outside the gene matches: 10. CDR3 loop: CSASLSSGEETQYF. In nucleotides, the CDR3 is TGCAGTGCCTCCTTAAGCAGCGGGGAAGAGACCCAGTACTTC.

V is TRBV3-1 and J is TRBJ2-1; TRBD2 aligns across 10 bases. This CDR3 is 16 amino acids long. V gave up 1 base and J gave up 2 bases; unmatched junction bases: 2. In germline, CDR1 is LGHDT, CDR2 YNNKEL (reference sequence). CDR3: CASSQVSGGAYNEQFF. CDR3 coding DNA: TGTGCCAGCAGCCAAGTGAGCGGGGGGGCCTACAATGAGCAGTTCTTC.

On this clonotype: A read error may account for a junction end that differs from germline. Here the CDR3 reads CASLTGRENCGYTF. The CDR3 nucleotides read TGTGCCAGCCTCACAGGAAGAGAAAACTGTGGCTACACCTTC. The chain links TRBV7-9 to TRBJ1-2; TRBD1 might be the D (5 bases). This CDR3 has 14 amino acids. Germline CDR1 is SEHNR and CDR2 is FQNEAQ (reference sequence).

This clonotype was counted a few times. V and J are TRBV29-1 and TRBJ2-7; 11 bases line up with TRBD2. Trimming took 7 bases from V and 2 from J; bases not matched to a gene: 7. Germline values: CDR1 SQVTM, CDR2 ANQGSEA. The CDR3 extends over 14 amino acids. The CDR3 DNA is TGCAGCGCCGAGACTAGCGGGGCGGCCTACGAGCAGTACTTC. It encodes CSAETSGAAYEQYF.

The chain couples TRBV27 to TRBJ2-5; no definite D call. The DNA end is more similar to TRBJ2-7, so the J call may be wrong. Germline V gene lookup returns CDR1 MNHEY and CDR2 SMNVEV (reference sequence). This CDR3 contains 14 residues. CDR3 sequence: CASSFRYGTYEQYF. The CDR3 DNA sequence: TGTGCCAGCAGTTTTAGGTACGGAACCTACGAGCAGTACTTC.